This T cell receptor (beta chain) was sequenced during a study of persistence of HIV-infected CD4 T cells. Cells were stimulated with CMV-infected fibroblast lysates at 10 ug/mL. Memory cells lacking CD40L and CD69 with high CD45RO were sorted. For this clone: Its antigen is not identified.

The libraries were made with immunoSEQ version 4 in survey mode. Data came from immunoSEQ multiplex PCR; TCRdb stores just in-frame clones and leaves some out. The sample shows 35,000 to 45,000 clones, about 85% of them seen only once. V shed 5 bases and J shed 3 bases, with 8 bases lying between them. The CDR3 consists of 14 residues. Germline V gene lookup returns CDR1 MNHEY and CDR2 SMNVEV (reference sequence). This specimen consisted of CD4+ T cells sorted from PBMCs after roughly 18-hour stimulation, obtained from a patient who received antiretroviral therapy. This sequence joins TRBV27 and TRBJ2-6; D is unresolved. This TCR came from an adult man with HIV who was CMV-seropositive. CDR3: CASSPGYGANVLTF. Written as DNA, the CDR3 is TGTGCCAGCAGTCCTGGGTATGGGGCCAACGTCCTGACTTTC.